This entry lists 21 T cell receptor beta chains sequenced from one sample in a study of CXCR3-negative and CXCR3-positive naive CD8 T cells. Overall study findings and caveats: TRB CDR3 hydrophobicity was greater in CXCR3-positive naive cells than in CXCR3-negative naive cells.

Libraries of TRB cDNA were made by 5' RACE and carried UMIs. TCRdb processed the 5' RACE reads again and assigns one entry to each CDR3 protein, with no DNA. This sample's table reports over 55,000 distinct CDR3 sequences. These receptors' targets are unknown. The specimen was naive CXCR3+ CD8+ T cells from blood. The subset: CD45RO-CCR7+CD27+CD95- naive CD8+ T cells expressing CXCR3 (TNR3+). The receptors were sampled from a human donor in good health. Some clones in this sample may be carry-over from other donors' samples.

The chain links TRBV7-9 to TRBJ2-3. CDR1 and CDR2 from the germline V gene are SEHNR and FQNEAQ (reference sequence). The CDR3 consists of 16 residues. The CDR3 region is CASSFQVVTSTDTQYF.

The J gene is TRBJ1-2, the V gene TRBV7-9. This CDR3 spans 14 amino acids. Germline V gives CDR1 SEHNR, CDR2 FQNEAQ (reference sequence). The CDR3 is CASSLVGDQHGYTF.

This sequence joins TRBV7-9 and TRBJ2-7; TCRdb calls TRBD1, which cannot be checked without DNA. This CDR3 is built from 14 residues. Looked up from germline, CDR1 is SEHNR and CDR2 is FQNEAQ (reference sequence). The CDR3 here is CASSTGTNSYEQYF.

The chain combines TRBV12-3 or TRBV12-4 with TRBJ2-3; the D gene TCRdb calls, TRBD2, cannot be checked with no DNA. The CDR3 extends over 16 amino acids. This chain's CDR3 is CASRSTSGDAPDTQYF.

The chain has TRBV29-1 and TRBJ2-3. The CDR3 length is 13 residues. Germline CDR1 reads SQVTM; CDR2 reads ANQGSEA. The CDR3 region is CSAELGNTDTQYF.

CDR3 sequence reads: CASSPAGQTSSYEQYF. The chain joins TRBV7-9 to TRBJ2-7; TCRdb picks TRBD1, but there is no DNA to check that call. Germline lookup yields CDR1 SEHNR and CDR2 FQNEAQ (reference sequence). This CDR3 has 16 amino acids.

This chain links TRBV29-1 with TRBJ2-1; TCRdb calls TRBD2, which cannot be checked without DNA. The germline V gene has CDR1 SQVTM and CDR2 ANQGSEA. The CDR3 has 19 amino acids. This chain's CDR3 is CSLASFVTSGEGSYNEQFF.

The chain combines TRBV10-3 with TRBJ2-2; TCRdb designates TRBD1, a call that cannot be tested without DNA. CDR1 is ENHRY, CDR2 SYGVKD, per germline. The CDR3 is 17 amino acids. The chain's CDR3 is CAISDLLGRGETGELFF.

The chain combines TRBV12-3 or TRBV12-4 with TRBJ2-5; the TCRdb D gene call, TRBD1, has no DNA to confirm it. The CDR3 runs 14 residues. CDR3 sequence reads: CASSWTGTQETQYF.

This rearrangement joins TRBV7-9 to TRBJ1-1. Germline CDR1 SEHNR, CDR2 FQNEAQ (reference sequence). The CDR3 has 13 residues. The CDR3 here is CASSFAETTEAFF.

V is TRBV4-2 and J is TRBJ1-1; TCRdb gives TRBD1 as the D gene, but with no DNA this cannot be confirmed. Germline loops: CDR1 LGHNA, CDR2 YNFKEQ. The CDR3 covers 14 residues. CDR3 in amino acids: CASSQGTDSAEAFF.

CDR3 loop: CAGTPGTSDTQYF. The chain has TRBV6-2 or TRBV6-3 and TRBJ2-3; the D call of TRBD1 rests on TCRdb alone, since no DNA is present to check it. The CDR3 is 13 amino acids. Germline CDR1 MNHEY, CDR2 SVGEGT.

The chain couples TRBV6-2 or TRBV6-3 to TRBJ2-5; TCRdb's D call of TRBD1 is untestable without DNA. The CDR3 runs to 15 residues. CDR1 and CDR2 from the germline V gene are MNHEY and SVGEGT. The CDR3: CASSSNPRGQETQYF.

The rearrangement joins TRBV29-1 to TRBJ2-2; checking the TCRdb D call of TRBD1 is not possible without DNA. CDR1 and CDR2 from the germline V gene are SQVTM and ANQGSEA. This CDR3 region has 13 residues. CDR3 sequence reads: CSVESGGGGELFF.

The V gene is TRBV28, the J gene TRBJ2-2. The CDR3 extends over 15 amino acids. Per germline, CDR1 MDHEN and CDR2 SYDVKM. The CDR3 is CASSPRWGNTGELFF.

The CDR3 spells CASSQGTGDTEQYF. The chain is built from TRBV16 and TRBJ2-7; TCRdb outputs TRBD1, but without DNA this stays unchecked. Per germline, CDR1 KGHSY and CDR2 FQNENV. The CDR3 length is 14 residues.

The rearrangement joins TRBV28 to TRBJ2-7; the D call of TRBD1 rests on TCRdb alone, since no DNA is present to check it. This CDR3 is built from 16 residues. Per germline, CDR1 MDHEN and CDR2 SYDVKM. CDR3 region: CASSLAGTGSSYEQYF.

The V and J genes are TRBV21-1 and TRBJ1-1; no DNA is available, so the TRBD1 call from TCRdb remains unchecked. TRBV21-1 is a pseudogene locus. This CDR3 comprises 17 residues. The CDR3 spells CASSKGKDAGMNTEAFF.

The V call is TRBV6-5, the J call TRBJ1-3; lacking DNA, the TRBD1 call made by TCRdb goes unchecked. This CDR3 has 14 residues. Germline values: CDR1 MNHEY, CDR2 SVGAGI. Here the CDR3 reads CASSRGTEGDTIYF.

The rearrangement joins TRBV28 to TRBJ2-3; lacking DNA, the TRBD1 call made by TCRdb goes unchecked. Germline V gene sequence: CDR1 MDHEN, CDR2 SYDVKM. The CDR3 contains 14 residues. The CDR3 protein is CASSERGPTDTQYF.

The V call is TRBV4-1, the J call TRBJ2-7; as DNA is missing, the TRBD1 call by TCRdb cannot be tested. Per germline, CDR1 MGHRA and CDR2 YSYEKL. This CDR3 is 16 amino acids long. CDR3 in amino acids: CASSQPYRGKIDEQYF.